This TCR beta chain was captured by sequencing in a study of CD8 T cells in ankylosing spondylitis. This CDR3 region has 11 residues. The V end was cut by 4 bases, the J end by 3 bases, with 4 bases between. The germline gives CDR1 SGHKS, CDR2 YYEKEE (reference sequence). Notes on the study in general: Clones tied to disease were said to be significantly enriched in matched ankylosing spondylitis synovial fluid. Ankylosing spondylitis blood seemed to carry a telltale TCR beta motif made of under ten highly homologous variants. CD8+ disease-linked clones were present at relatively low frequencies in blood.

This clonotype was observed at least ten times. Its antigen is unidentified. By quantitative 5'-RACE with molecular barcodes, the TCR beta libraries were made. MiXCR was run by TCRdb on the 5' RACE reads, yielding one entry per CDR3 protein. The table includes some 150,000 distinct CDR3 sequences, 11% detected once. Sequenced sample: blood, either unsorted or a sorted T cell fraction (not recorded which). The chain joins TRBV5-5 to TRBJ2-5; D unresolved. This receptor was identified in a female donor with ankylosing spondylitis or in good health (not recorded which). The CDR3 region is CASSKEETQYF. The CDR3 coding sequence is TGTGCCAGCAGCAAAGAAGAGACCCAGTACTTC.